Each of the 23 T cell receptor beta chains below was sequenced from the same sample in a study of cytomegalovirus exposure and HLA in healthy donors. Researchers ran the PCR with 60 Vbeta and 13 Jbeta primers. Only in-frame clones appear in the TCRdb table, and some are missing; sequencing was by immunoSEQ multiplex PCR. The table lists fewer than 70,000 clones, about four fifths of them singletons. The sequencing sample was made of PBMCs. The receptors come from a woman between 35 and 50 years old in good health and CMV-seronegative.

The chain is built from TRBV27 and TRBJ2-7; no definite D call. Germline V gives CDR1 MNHEY, CDR2 SMNVEV (reference sequence). V was pared by 1 base and J by 6 bases, with 13 bases between. CDR3 length: 14 amino acids. CDR3 sequence reads: CASSLYPASGEQYF. CDR3 DNA sequence: TGTGCCAGCAGTTTATACCCGGCCTCGGGCGAGCAGTACTTC.

This chain connects TRBV5-4 to TRBJ1-3; D gene uncertain. CDR1 and CDR2 from the germline V gene are SGHNT and YYREEE (reference sequence). This CDR3 has 12 amino acids. Trimming cost V 3 bases and J 4 bases, with 5 bases left between them. CDR3 loop: CASSSQGNTIYF. CDR3 nucleotide sequence: TGTGCCAGCAGCTCACAAGGAAACACCATATATTTT.

The gene calls are TRBV6-4 and TRBJ1-2; no firm D call. The CDR3 has 12 amino acids. Germline-derived CDR1 and CDR2 are MRHNA and SNTAGT. V was pared by 4 bases and J by 2 bases, with 5 bases between. CDR3 region: CASSAGNYGYTF. CDR3 bases: TGTGCCAGCAGTGCGGGGAACTATGGCTACACCTTC.

The CDR3 DNA reads as TGTGCCAGCAGTCAGGGCTATGGCTACACCTTC. Translated, it gives CASSQGYGYTF. V gene TRBV25-1 combines with J gene TRBJ1-2; possibly TRBD1 for D (5 bases). Germline loops: CDR1 MGHDK, CDR2 SYGVNS. There are 11 residues in the CDR3. V was clipped by 5 bases and J by 4 bases, with 5 bases between them.

The V call is TRBV28, the J call TRBJ2-7, with D possibly being TRBD2 (5 bases). Germline V gene data show CDR1 as MDHEN and CDR2 as SYDVKM. V was shortened by 8 bases and J by 7 bases, with 12 bases between the two germline ends. The CDR3 consists of 11 residues. CDR3 bases: TGTGCCAGCGGGAGAACGGGTGAGCAGTACTTC. Protein: CASGRTGEQYF.

The chain carries TRBV7-9 and TRBJ1-2; maybe TRBD1 (5 bases). The ends were cut back, 5 bases at V and 6 bases at J, with 13 bases in the middle. This CDR3 is 13 amino acids long. In germline, CDR1 is SEHNR, CDR2 FQNEAQ (reference sequence). This CDR3 reads CASSARGPDGYTF. As DNA, the CDR3 is TGTGCCAGCAGCGCAAGGGGTCCCGATGGCTACACCTTC.

The chain joins TRBV28 to TRBJ2-3; perhaps TRBD1 as D (6 bases). This CDR3 is built from 15 residues. Germline CDR1 reads MDHEN; CDR2 reads SYDVKM. Trimming pared 5 bases from V and 0 bases from J, leaving 12 bases between. The CDR3 loop is CASSVTGMSTDTQYF. DNA of the CDR3: TGTGCCAGCAGTGTAACAGGGATGAGCACAGATACGCAGTATTTT.

The rearrangement joins TRBV28 to TRBJ2-7, with 8 bases fitting TRBD2. The CDR3 spans 14 residues. J was trimmed by 3 bases and V by 5 bases; bases with no gene match: 6. Germline loops: CDR1 MDHEN, CDR2 SYDVKM. The CDR3 DNA follows: TGTGCCAGCAGTACAGCGGGAGTTAACTACGAGCAGTACTTC. Protein sequence: CASSTAGVNYEQYF.

This chain links TRBV29-1 with TRBJ2-7; D uncertain. The CDR3 is 11 residues long. The germline CDR1 and CDR2 sequences are SQVTM and ANQGSEA. V lost 7 bases and J 4 bases, leaving 11 bases between the germline ends. CDR3 nucleotides: TGCAGCGCAAAAGAAGAGTACGAGCAGTACTTC. It specifies CSAKEEYEQYF.

The chain couples TRBV27 to TRBJ1-1, with a weak D call TRBD1 (5 bases). Deletions cut 2 bases from V and 0 bases from J, with 16 bases between. The V gene's germline CDR1 is MNHEY and CDR2 SMNVEV (reference sequence). This CDR3 contains 17 residues. The CDR3 sequence: CASSLRGGGDLNTEAFF. The CDR3 DNA reads TGTGCCAGCAGTTTAAGGGGTGGGGGGGACTTGAACACTGAAGCTTTCTTT.

The count of this clone is one. The gene calls are TRBV18 and TRBJ1-3; TRBD1 matches at 7 bases. V lost 3 bases, J lost 5 bases, and 10 bases stayed unmatched. The germline V gene encodes CDR1 KGHSH and CDR2 LQKENI. This CDR3 contains 16 residues. This CDR3 is CASSPPFGTVRNTIYF. CDR3 nucleotide sequence: TGTGCCAGCTCACCCCCATTCGGGACAGTTCGAAACACCATATATTTT.

The genes are TRBV19 and TRBJ2-2; TRBD1 agrees at 9 bases. The CDR3 runs to 15 residues. Germline CDR1 LNHDA, CDR2 SQIVND (reference sequence). The V and J ends lost 7 bases and 5 bases, in that order; junction bases with no gene match: 8. The CDR3 here is CASTPTGGSTGELFF. Written as DNA, the CDR3 is TGTGCCAGTACCCCGACAGGGGGGTCTACCGGGGAGCTGTTTTTT.

This chain links TRBV7-8 with TRBJ1-1; 7 bases fit TRBD1. V was pared by 2 bases and J by 4 bases, with 7 bases of the junction left unmatched. The CDR3 contains 15 residues. CDR1 is SGHVS and CDR2 is FQNEAQ in the germline V gene. The CDR3 spells CASSLSSQGGTEAFF. The CDR3 coding sequence is TGTGCCAGCAGCTTATCATCCCAGGGGGGCACTGAAGCTTTCTTT.

The rearrangement joins TRBV27 to TRBJ2-5; 7 bases map to TRBD2. V gave up 8 bases and J gave up 2 bases; unmatched junction bases: 8. The CDR3 runs 14 residues. Germline values: CDR1 MNHEY, CDR2 SMNVEV (reference sequence). The CDR3 is CASGSLGLQETQYF. CDR3 DNA sequence: TGTGCCAGCGGATCTTTGGGACTACAAGAGACCCAGTACTTC.

The J gene is TRBJ2-5, the V gene TRBV6-1; D is uncertain. Per the germline V gene, CDR1 is MNHNS and CDR2 is SASEGT. Trimming shortened V by 4 bases and J by 4 bases, and 7 bases separated the two germline ends. This CDR3 comprises 12 residues. The CDR3: CASSAEVETQYF. The CDR3 DNA reads as TGTGCCAGCAGTGCCGAGGTAGAGACCCAGTACTTC.

This chain connects TRBV10-3 to TRBJ1-1; the match to TRBD1 covers 7 bases. The CDR3 contains 16 residues. Germline assignment: CDR1 ENHRY and CDR2 SYGVKD. Germline trimming cut 0 bases from V and 4 bases from J; bases unmatched to any gene: 8. CDR3: CAISESKVPGGTEAFF. As DNA, the CDR3 is TGTGCCATCAGTGAGTCGAAGGTTCCAGGGGGCACTGAAGCTTTCTTT.

This sequence joins TRBV13 and TRBJ2-5, with 10 bases aligning to TRBD2. The trim removed 5 bases at V and 2 bases at J, leaving 8 bases unmatched. The V gene's germline CDR1 is PRHDT and CDR2 FYEKMQ (reference sequence). The CDR3 totals 16 residues. CDR3 nucleotides: TGTGCCAGCAGCCGATTTTCGACTAGCGGGCAAGAGACCCAGTACTTC. This translates into CASSRFSTSGQETQYF.

This chain connects TRBV28 to TRBJ1-2, with D possibly being TRBD1 (5 bases). This CDR3 is 14 amino acids long. Trimming pared 8 bases from V and 4 bases from J, leaving 17 bases between. Germline lookup yields CDR1 MDHEN and CDR2 SYDVKM. The chain's CDR3 is CASLPPRGGYGYTF. CDR3 in DNA: TGTGCCAGCCTACCACCTAGGGGAGGCTATGGCTACACCTTC.

The V and J genes are TRBV6-5 and TRBJ2-1; D not resolved. The CDR3 loop spans 15 amino acids. The germline V gene encodes CDR1 MNHEY and CDR2 SVGAGI. The V end was cut by 2 bases, the J end by 0 bases, with 8 bases between. The CDR3 is CASSYGSSSYNEQFF. The CDR3 coding sequence is TGTGCCAGCAGTTACGGGTCTAGCTCCTACAATGAGCAGTTCTTC.

The genes are TRBV7-9 and TRBJ1-2; no clear D gene. The CDR3 contains 18 residues. Germline V gene lookup returns CDR1 SEHNR and CDR2 FQNEAQ (reference sequence). Between the trimmed V and J ends, which lost 3 bases and 5 bases, there was a span of 25 bases. CDR3: CASSFTQAPRAVLYGYTF. In nucleotides, the CDR3 is TGTGCCAGCAGCTTTACCCAAGCGCCGCGGGCAGTTTTATATGGCTACACCTTC. Based on the CDR3 plus reference TRBV7-9 and TRBJ1-2, the full variable domain is DTGVSQNPRHKITKRGQNVTFRCDPISEHNRLYWYRQTLGQGPEFLTYFQNEAQLEKSRLLSDRFSAERPKGSFSTLEIQRTEQGDSAMYLCASSFTQAPRAVLYGYTFGSGTRLTVV.

The chain links TRBV5-1 to TRBJ2-5; possibly TRBD1 for D (6 bases). CDR1 SGHRS and CDR2 YFSETQ come from the germline V gene. The V end lost 3 bases, the J end lost 2 bases, and 14 bases lay between the germline ends. The CDR3 runs to 15 residues. The CDR3 protein is CASSSLTGRQETQYF. The CDR3 coding sequence is TGCGCCAGCAGCTCGTTGACAGGCCGACAAGAGACCCAGTACTTC.

V is TRBV5-6 and J is TRBJ1-1, with a possible D match to TRBD1 (6 bases). CDR1 and CDR2 (germline): SGHDT, YYEEEE. Trimming pared 0 bases from V and 8 bases from J, leaving 14 bases between. This CDR3 region has 14 residues. Here the CDR3 DNA reads TGTGCCAGCAGCTTGGTGGGCGCAGGGGACGAAGCTTTCTTT. It specifies CASSLVGAGDEAFF.

The V call is TRBV19, the J call TRBJ1-1; D possibly corresponds to TRBD1 (5 bases). Trimming pared 3 bases from V and 3 bases from J, leaving 8 bases between. The CDR3 is 13 residues long. The germline CDR1 and CDR2 sequences are LNHDA and SQIVND (reference sequence). CDR3 sequence reads: CASSILGDTEAFF. In nucleotides, the CDR3 is TGTGCCAGTAGTATCCTAGGGGACACTGAAGCTTTCTTT.